This T cell receptor (beta chain) stems from a study of beta chain features in type 1 diabetes (dated by TCRdb to the late 2010s). Regarding the research as a whole: No differences in mean age, gender distribution, total cell number or subset yield were found between patients and healthy donors. A total of some 100,000,000 sorted cells were examined across all samples, and the number of cells per subset was strongly correlated with RNA yield. The study compared TCRB repertoires of sorted circulating CD4+ T cell subsets between recently diagnosed type 1 diabetes patients and matched healthy donors. Regulatory and stem cell-like memory subsets were obtained from only 8 patients and about eight healthy donors, while naive and central memory subsets were obtained from all 28 donors.

On the study overall, not on this receptor specifically: Sequencing cDNA rather than genomic DNA could over-represent highly expressing activated cells, although activation and CD3 levels did not differ between groups. PCR might favor shorter templates, but patient and control samples were amplified and corrected together, so any skew would affect both groups equally. Naive, central memory and regulatory TCRB repertoires appeared to be more similar among patients than among healthy donors. At VDJ recombination sites, patients with type 1 diabetes made fewer insertions and deleted more nucleotides, a pattern implying thymic rearrangement abnormalities. A moderate but significant shortening of TCRB CDR3 length was observed in type 1 diabetes patients in all four CD4+ subsets. Only small numbers of individuals were included in the HLA sub-analyses, which left unresolved whether HLA type had any influence on TCRB rearrangement.

Each donor gave one peripheral blood draw, averaging approximately 120 mL, which was collected into heparinised tubes. Using a panel that included CD45RO, CCR7, CD25, CD127, CD95 and CD27, naive, central memory, regulatory and stem cell-like memory CD4+ T cells were sorted on a BD FACSAria II. All sorted populations exceeded 95% purity. PBMCs were isolated immediately by Lymphoprep density gradient centrifugation and stained directly without culture. So that batch effects would be minimized, each experiment stained and sorted samples in pairs, pairing one healthy donor with one patient. Via the germline V gene (reference sequence), CDR1 is SEHNR and CDR2 FQNEAQ. Spanning cysteine to phenylalanine, the CDR3 consists of 14 amino acids. Only CDR3 DNA remains: 42 bases, in frame from the first base. V ends up 11 bases short and J 1 base short, with an unmatched junction base count of 5. The High Capacity cDNA Reverse Transcription Kit was used to reverse transcribe all of the isolated RNA, meaning that expressed TCRB transcripts were what got sequenced. Naive, central memory and regulatory T cell samples underwent deep immunoSEQ sequencing, averaging around 3.9 million total reads per sample. Sorted cells were lysed in RLT buffer, and RNA was extracted using DNase-treated RNeasy Micro or Mini kits according to cell number. To prevent cross-contamination, each cell subset was processed individually, whereas patient and healthy donor samples were processed jointly. The immunoSEQ multiplex PCR was used to amplify TCRB sequences from cDNA, yielding 87-bp fragments that span the CDR3 region. The amplicons were sequenced using the Illumina HiSeq platform. In the original analysis: PCR bias was corrected computationally using synthetic template baselines, and reads within Hamming distance 2 were collapsed, with unmergeable singletons discarded. By aligning reads against IMGT, V, D and J genes, CDR3 length, and insertions or deletions at six rearrangement sites were assigned. Within each subset, clonotype counts were normalized to sorted cell number, after which true diversity and Gini coefficients were computed with the tcR R package. The overlap coefficient, calculated on TCRB nucleotide sequences, was used to measure repertoire sharing. Out-of-frame TCRB sequences from naive cells were analyzed as a proxy for the pre-selection repertoire. TCRdb's version of the immuneACCESS table is confined to in-frame rearrangements and falls short of the full clone set. An unresolved V gene accounts for under half of the shortfall where checked; the remainder is of unknown origin. V, J and clone size derive from that table, while D and trimming were established from the DNA sequence. The sample contains under 250,000 clones, approximately 13% of them found a single time. The leading ten clones occupy approximately 0.018% of the sample.

In regard to this clone: The antigen this receptor binds is unknown. Within one base of it there is no much larger clone, and no base qualities were kept.

The sequence joins TRBV7-9 to TRBJ2-3, with TRBD2 identical over 11 junction bases. This clonotype was obtained from a man aged 25-45 years with type 1 diabetes. Sequenced sample: naive CD4+ T cells from blood. The cell subset or site label, as the study defines it: true naive CD4+ T cells. For the CDR3, the sequence is CAVSLAGGTDTQYF. The DNA sequence is given as TGTGCCGTGTCACTAGCGGGGGGCACAGATACGCAGTATTTT.